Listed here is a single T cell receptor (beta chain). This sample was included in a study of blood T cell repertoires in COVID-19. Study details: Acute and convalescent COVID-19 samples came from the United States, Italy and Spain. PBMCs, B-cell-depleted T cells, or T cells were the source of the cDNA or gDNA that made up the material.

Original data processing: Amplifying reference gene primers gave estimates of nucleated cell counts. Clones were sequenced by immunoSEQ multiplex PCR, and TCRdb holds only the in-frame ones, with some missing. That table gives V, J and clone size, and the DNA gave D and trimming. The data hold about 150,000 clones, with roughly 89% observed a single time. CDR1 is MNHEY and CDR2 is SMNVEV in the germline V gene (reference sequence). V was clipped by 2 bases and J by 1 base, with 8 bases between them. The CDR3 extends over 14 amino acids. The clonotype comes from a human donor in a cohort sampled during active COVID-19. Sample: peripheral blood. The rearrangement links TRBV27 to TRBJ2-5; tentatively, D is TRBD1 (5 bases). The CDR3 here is CASSLSDSQETQYF. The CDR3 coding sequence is TGTGCCAGCAGTTTAAGCGACAGCCAAGAGACCCAGTACTTC.